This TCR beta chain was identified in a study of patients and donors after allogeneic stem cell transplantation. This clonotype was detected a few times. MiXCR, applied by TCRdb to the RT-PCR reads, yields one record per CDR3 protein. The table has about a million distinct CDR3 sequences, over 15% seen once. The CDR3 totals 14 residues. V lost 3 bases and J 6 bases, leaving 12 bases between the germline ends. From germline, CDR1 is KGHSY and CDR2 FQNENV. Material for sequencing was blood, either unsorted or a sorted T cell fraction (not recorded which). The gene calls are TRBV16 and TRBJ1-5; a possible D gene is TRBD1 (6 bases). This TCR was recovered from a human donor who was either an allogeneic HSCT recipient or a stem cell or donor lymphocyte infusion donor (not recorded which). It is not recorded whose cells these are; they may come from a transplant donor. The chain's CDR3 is CASSHWGAGQPQHF. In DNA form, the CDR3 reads TGTGCCAGCAGCCATTGGGGGGCAGGTCAGCCCCAGCATTTT.